This is a list of T cell receptor beta chains from one sample in a study of CD8 T cells in ankylosing spondylitis. TCRdb processed the 5' RACE reads anew with MiXCR; each CDR3 protein has one entry. The sample consists of over 150,000 distinct CDR3 sequences, 10% to 15% of them appearing once. The sequenced sample was blood, either unsorted or a sorted T cell fraction (not recorded which). The receptors originated from a male donor with ankylosing spondylitis or in good health (not recorded which). Both conserved end residues are part of each CDR3. Each record gives: CDR3 length, clone size, V gene, D gene, J gene, CDR3 DNA, CDR3 protein. A D gene is named only where the DNA matches it firmly. Size tells how often a clone was seen (once, few, many) or the class of an expanded clone, and some rows leave it out.

CDR3 length: 14
clone size: -
V gene: TRBV12-3/TRBV12-4
D gene: -
J gene: TRBJ2-5
CDR3 DNA: TGTGCCAGCAGTTTAGGACCTATTGAGGAGACCCAGTACTTC
CDR3 protein: CASSLGPIEETQYF

CDR3 length: 13
clone size: many
V gene: TRBV27
D gene: -
J gene: TRBJ2-7
CDR3 DNA: TGTGCCAGCAGTTTAGGCAGTCCCTACGAGCAGTACTTC
CDR3 protein: CASSLGSPYEQYF

CDR3 length: 14
clone size: few
V gene: TRBV3-1
D gene: -
J gene: TRBJ2-7
CDR3 DNA: TGTGCCAGCAGCCAAGAAGACGGTCGCTACGAGCAGTACTTC
CDR3 protein: CASSQEDGRYEQYF

CDR3 length: 19
clone size: -
V gene: TRBV10-1
D gene: TRBD1
J gene: TRBJ2-3
CDR3 DNA: TGCGCCAGCAGTGAGTCGATGATCTTAGGGGGCGCTTTGGGAGATACGCAGTATTTT
CDR3 protein: CASSESMILGGALGDTQYF

CDR3 length: 17
clone size: few
V gene: TRBV21-1
D gene: -
J gene: TRBJ2-1
CDR3 DNA: TGTGCCAGCAGCAAACATCCGGCCGACTGCATAAGAAATGAGCAGTTCTTC
CDR3 protein: CASSKHPADCIRNEQFF

CDR3 length: 21
clone size: -
V gene: TRBV27
D gene: TRBD1
J gene: TRBJ1-2
CDR3 DNA: TGTGCCAGCAGTTTATCGACCCTTTCCGGACAGGGTTCGACGCTGAACTATGGCTACACCTTC
CDR3 protein: CASSLSTLSGQGSTLNYGYTF

CDR3 length: 15
clone size: many
V gene: TRBV9
D gene: -
J gene: TRBJ1-2
CDR3 DNA: TGTGCCAGCAGCGAGGGTAACAGCCTCCTCTATGGCTACACCTTC
CDR3 protein: CASSEGNSLLYGYTF

CDR3 length: 13
clone size: -
V gene: TRBV30
D gene: -
J gene: TRBJ1-1
CDR3 DNA: TGTGCCTGGAGTGTAAGTGGGAACTCTGAAGCTTTCTTT
CDR3 protein: CAWSVSGNSEAFF

CDR3 length: 16
clone size: many
V gene: TRBV4-1
D gene: TRBD2
J gene: TRBJ2-3
CDR3 DNA: TGCGCCAGCAGCCCACTAGCGGGGGGCCTCACAGATACGCAGTATTTT
CDR3 protein: CASSPLAGGLTDTQYF

CDR3 length: 13
clone size: few
V gene: TRBV20-1
D gene: TRBD1
J gene: TRBJ2-2
CDR3 DNA: TGCAGTGCCTGGACAGGGGACACCGGGGAGCTGTTTTTT
CDR3 protein: CSAWTGDTGELFF

CDR3 length: 15
clone size: -
V gene: TRBV4-1
D gene: -
J gene: TRBJ1-1
CDR3 DNA: TGCGCCAGCAGCCAAGACGCCAAGGGGAACACTGAAGCTTTCTTT
CDR3 protein: CASSQDAKGNTEAFF

CDR3 length: 16
clone size: -
V gene: TRBV4-1
D gene: -
J gene: TRBJ2-3
CDR3 DNA: TGCGCCAGCAGCAACCAACTAGCAGGTAGCACAGATACGCAGTATTTT
CDR3 protein: CASSNQLAGSTDTQYF

CDR3 length: 16
clone size: -
V gene: TRBV20-1
D gene: TRBD1
J gene: TRBJ2-1
CDR3 DNA: TGCAGTGCAAATGATTACCAGGGGGTCTGGGTCAATGAGCAGTTCTTC
CDR3 protein: CSANDYQGVWVNEQFF

CDR3 length: 14
clone size: many
V gene: TRBV7-9
D gene: -
J gene: TRBJ1-1
CDR3 DNA: TGTGCCAGCAGTTCCGGGACACCGAACACTGAAGCTTTCTTT
CDR3 protein: CASSSGTPNTEAFF

CDR3 length: 14
clone size: -
V gene: TRBV20-1
D gene: -
J gene: TRBJ1-2
CDR3 DNA: TGCAGTGCTAGAGGGTCAGGACAGATCTATGGCTACACCTTC
CDR3 protein: CSARGSGQIYGYTF

CDR3 length: 16
clone size: few
V gene: TRBV6-5
D gene: TRBD2
J gene: TRBJ2-7
CDR3 DNA: TGTGCCAGCAGTTACTCGAGGAGGACGGCAGCGGGGGAGCAGTACTTC
CDR3 protein: CASSYSRRTAAGEQYF

CDR3 length: 16
clone size: -
V gene: TRBV4-1
D gene: -
J gene: TRBJ2-7
CDR3 DNA: TGCGCCAGCAGCCAGGGCCAAACAGGGAACCCCTACGAGCAGTACTTC
CDR3 protein: CASSQGQTGNPYEQYF

CDR3 length: 11
clone size: few
V gene: TRBV29-1
D gene: -
J gene: TRBJ1-3
CDR3 DNA: TGCAGCGTGCACCTTGCGAACACCATATATTTT
CDR3 protein: CSVHLANTIYF

CDR3 length: 14
clone size: many
V gene: TRBV7-9
D gene: -
J gene: TRBJ1-1
CDR3 DNA: TGTGCCAGCAGCTTAGTATCGTCTGACACTGAAGCTTTCTTT
CDR3 protein: CASSLVSSDTEAFF

CDR3 length: 14
clone size: many
V gene: TRBV12-3/TRBV12-4
D gene: -
J gene: TRBJ2-7
CDR3 DNA: TGTGCCAGCAGTTCCATCGGGGGACCCTACGAGCAGTACTTC
CDR3 protein: CASSSIGGPYEQYF

CDR3 length: 13
clone size: few
V gene: TRBV11-2
D gene: -
J gene: TRBJ1-2
CDR3 DNA: TGTGCCAGCAGCCCACGGAGGGACCCTGGCTACACCTTC
CDR3 protein: CASSPRRDPGYTF

CDR3 length: 17
clone size: few
V gene: TRBV15
D gene: -
J gene: TRBJ1-2
CDR3 DNA: TGTGCCACCAGCGCGGACAGACAGGCCTCTCATGACTATGGCTACACCTTC
CDR3 protein: CATSADRQASHDYGYTF

CDR3 length: 18
clone size: -
V gene: TRBV9
D gene: TRBD2
J gene: TRBJ2-1
CDR3 DNA: TGTGCCAGCAGCGTAGGACTAGCGGGAGCGTCCCGCTACAATGAGCAGTTCTTC
CDR3 protein: CASSVGLAGASRYNEQFF

CDR3 length: 11
clone size: -
V gene: TRBV10-3
D gene: -
J gene: TRBJ2-7
CDR3 DNA: TGTGCCATCAATTCAGGGAACGAGCAGTACTTC
CDR3 protein: CAINSGNEQYF

CDR3 length: 11
clone size: many
V gene: TRBV6-6
D gene: -
J gene: TRBJ2-1
CDR3 DNA: TGTGCCAGCAGTTACTCTTATGAGCAGTTCTTC
CDR3 protein: CASSYSYEQFF

CDR3 length: 12
clone size: many
V gene: TRBV12-3/TRBV12-4
D gene: -
J gene: TRBJ1-1
CDR3 DNA: TGTGCCAGCAGTTTTATCGACAGGGAAGCTTTCTTT
CDR3 protein: CASSFIDREAFF

CDR3 length: 13
clone size: -
V gene: TRBV6-5
D gene: TRBD1
J gene: TRBJ1-1
CDR3 DNA: TGTGCCAGCAGTTACGACAGGGGCACTGAAGCTTTCTTT
CDR3 protein: CASSYDRGTEAFF

CDR3 length: 16
clone size: few
V gene: TRBV2
D gene: TRBD1
J gene: TRBJ2-3
CDR3 DNA: TGTGCCAACCCTTCCGGGACAGGGGGCCCGGGAGATACGCAGTATTTT
CDR3 protein: CANPSGTGGPGDTQYF

CDR3 length: 13
clone size: -
V gene: TRBV27
D gene: -
J gene: TRBJ2-7
CDR3 DNA: TGTGCCAGCAGCCTCCGGGGGGGACAGGGGCAGTACTTC
CDR3 protein: CASSLRGGQGQYF

CDR3 length: 15
clone size: few
V gene: TRBV6-2/TRBV6-3
D gene: TRBD2
J gene: TRBJ2-3
CDR3 DNA: TGTGCCAGCAGTTTAGCGGGAGGACCCCCAGATACGCAGTATTTT
CDR3 protein: CASSLAGGPPDTQYF

CDR3 length: 10
clone size: -
V gene: TRBV20-1
D gene: -
J gene: TRBJ2-7
CDR3 DNA: TGCAGTGCTGAGAGGGACGAGCAGTACTTC
CDR3 protein: CSAERDEQYF

CDR3 length: 14
clone size: many
V gene: TRBV27
D gene: -
J gene: TRBJ2-7
CDR3 DNA: TGTGCCAGCAAGGAGACCCTGTTGGACTACGAGCAGTACTTC
CDR3 protein: CASKETLLDYEQYF

CDR3 length: 17
clone size: -
V gene: TRBV4-1
D gene: -
J gene: TRBJ2-2
CDR3 DNA: TGCGCCAGCAGCCAAGATAAAATGGGGGCGAACACCGGGGAGCTGTTTTTT
CDR3 protein: CASSQDKMGANTGELFF

CDR3 length: 16
clone size: many
V gene: TRBV4-1
D gene: -
J gene: TRBJ1-6
CDR3 DNA: TGCGCCAGCAGCCCCACGGTAGCCCAGGGCGGATCACCCCTCCACTTT
CDR3 protein: CASSPTVAQGGSPLHF

CDR3 length: 17
clone size: -
V gene: TRBV7-9
D gene: -
J gene: TRBJ2-3
CDR3 DNA: TGTGCCAGCAGCTCCTACCCGGGACTTGAAGCGGCAGATACGCAGTATTTT
CDR3 protein: CASSSYPGLEAADTQYF

CDR3 length: 15
clone size: -
V gene: TRBV12-3/TRBV12-4
D gene: TRBD2
J gene: TRBJ2-7
CDR3 DNA: TGTGCCAGCAGCACTTTAGCGGGGGGGTCCTACGAGCAGTACTTC
CDR3 protein: CASSTLAGGSYEQYF

CDR3 length: 12
clone size: -
V gene: TRBV18
D gene: -
J gene: TRBJ2-7
CDR3 DNA: TGTGCCAGCTCCTCACTAGCATGGGAGCAGTACTTC
CDR3 protein: CASSSLAWEQYF

CDR3 length: 19
clone size: once
V gene: TRBV4-1
D gene: -
J gene: TRBJ2-6
CDR3 DNA: TGCGCCAGCAGCCCCCCCTGGGGGACGGCCCCCTCTGGGGCCAACGTCCTGACTTTC
CDR3 protein: CASSPPWGTAPSGANVLTF

CDR3 length: 15
clone size: many
V gene: TRBV18
D gene: -
J gene: TRBJ2-7
CDR3 DNA: TGTGCCAGCTCACCACCCACGGGAAGTCCCTACGAGCAGTACTTC
CDR3 protein: CASSPPTGSPYEQYF

CDR3 length: 15
clone size: -
V gene: TRBV6-2/TRBV6-3
D gene: -
J gene: TRBJ1-6
CDR3 DNA: TGTGCCAGCAGTCCGGATATCAGTCTCGATTCACCCCTCCACTTT
CDR3 protein: CASSPDISLDSPLHF

CDR3 length: 15
clone size: many
V gene: TRBV12-3/TRBV12-4
D gene: -
J gene: TRBJ1-3
CDR3 DNA: TGTGCCAGCAGCCCCTACTCCGAGGCTCGAAACACCATATATTTT
CDR3 protein: CASSPYSEARNTIYF

CDR3 length: 16
clone size: -
V gene: TRBV3-1
D gene: -
J gene: TRBJ2-1
CDR3 DNA: TGTGCCAGCAGCCAAGATCCGGCAGGGGACATCAATGAGCAGTTCTTC
CDR3 protein: CASSQDPAGDINEQFF

CDR3 length: 14
clone size: few
V gene: TRBV27
D gene: -
J gene: TRBJ2-7
CDR3 DNA: TGTGCCAGCAGTGTGGGACGGGGTGTCTACGAGCAGTACTTC
CDR3 protein: CASSVGRGVYEQYF

CDR3 length: 15
clone size: few
V gene: TRBV6-4
D gene: -
J gene: TRBJ2-2
CDR3 DNA: TGTGCCAGCAGTGACGGTGGAGGAGGAACCGGGGAGCTGTTTTTT
CDR3 protein: CASSDGGGGTGELFF

CDR3 length: 15
clone size: -
V gene: TRBV6-1
D gene: TRBD1
J gene: TRBJ1-6
CDR3 DNA: TGTGCCAGCAGGATCTCGACAGGGGAAAGCTCACCCCTCCACTTT
CDR3 protein: CASRISTGESSPLHF

CDR3 length: 16
clone size: many
V gene: TRBV10-3
D gene: -
J gene: TRBJ2-7
CDR3 DNA: TGTGCCATCAGTGAGGGGCCAGGGGAAGAGTCCTACGAGCAGTACTTC
CDR3 protein: CAISEGPGEESYEQYF

CDR3 length: 14
clone size: -
V gene: TRBV29-1
D gene: -
J gene: TRBJ1-4
CDR3 DNA: TGCAGCGCCCGGACAGAACCAACTAATGAAAAACTGTTTTTT
CDR3 protein: CSARTEPTNEKLFF

CDR3 length: 16
clone size: many
V gene: TRBV12-3/TRBV12-4
D gene: -
J gene: TRBJ1-1
CDR3 DNA: TGTGCCAGCAGTCCACACCGAGGAGCCCCGGACACTGAAGCTTTCTTT
CDR3 protein: CASSPHRGAPDTEAFF

CDR3 length: 13
clone size: many
V gene: TRBV6-1
D gene: -
J gene: TRBJ1-2
CDR3 DNA: TGTGCCAGCAGTGAAGACTACAACTATGGCTACACCTTC
CDR3 protein: CASSEDYNYGYTF

CDR3 length: 16
clone size: few
V gene: TRBV27
D gene: -
J gene: TRBJ1-1
CDR3 DNA: TGTGCCAGCAGCCCATGGAATGCGGTAATGAACACTGAAGCTTTCTTT
CDR3 protein: CASSPWNAVMNTEAFF

CDR3 length: 12
clone size: few
V gene: TRBV27
D gene: -
J gene: TRBJ2-1
CDR3 DNA: TGTGCCAGCAAAGACATCTCGAATGAGCAGTTCTTC
CDR3 protein: CASKDISNEQFF